Here is one T cell receptor (beta chain) with its context. Its matching antigen is unknown. With UMIs, 5'RACE template switching was used to make TCR beta cDNA. TCRdb reanalyzed the 5' RACE reads and collapses them to one entry per CDR3 protein, without DNA. Recorded for this sample: roughly 5,400 distinct CDR3 sequences. The data are from a study of T cells expressing NK-cell markers. Study at large: Within the sequenced cohort of eight donors, seven exhibited HCMV seropositivity and one was seronegative. Study-level points and caveats: As a fraction of CD8+ T cells, dominant NKG2C+ clonotypes reached roughly 1.0-7.5% in about six donors. The CD3+CD56-NKG2C+ fraction was also led by these clonotypes in several donors.

This CDR3 is built from 16 residues. The germline gives CDR1 MNHNS, CDR2 SASEGT. The sample consisted of blood T cells: a sorted CD56 or NKG2C T cell subset, CD4+ or CD8+ T cells, or bulk PBMC T cells (not recorded which). The genes are TRBV6-1 and TRBJ1-2. This TCR came from a man between 18 and 35 years old in good health. This chain's CDR3 is CASRSPPGYREYGYTF.